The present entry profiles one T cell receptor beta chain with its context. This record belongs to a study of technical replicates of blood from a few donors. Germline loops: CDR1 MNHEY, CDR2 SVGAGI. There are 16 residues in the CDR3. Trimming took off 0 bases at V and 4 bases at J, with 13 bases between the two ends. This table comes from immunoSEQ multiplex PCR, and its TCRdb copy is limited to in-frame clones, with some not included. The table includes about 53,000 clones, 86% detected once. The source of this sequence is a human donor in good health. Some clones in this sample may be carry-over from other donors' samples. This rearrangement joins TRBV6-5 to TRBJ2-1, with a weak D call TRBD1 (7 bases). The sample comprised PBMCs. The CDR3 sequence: CASSYSTRGVYNEQFF. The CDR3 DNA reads TGTGCCAGCAGTTACTCGACCAGGGGGGTTTACAATGAGCAGTTCTTC.